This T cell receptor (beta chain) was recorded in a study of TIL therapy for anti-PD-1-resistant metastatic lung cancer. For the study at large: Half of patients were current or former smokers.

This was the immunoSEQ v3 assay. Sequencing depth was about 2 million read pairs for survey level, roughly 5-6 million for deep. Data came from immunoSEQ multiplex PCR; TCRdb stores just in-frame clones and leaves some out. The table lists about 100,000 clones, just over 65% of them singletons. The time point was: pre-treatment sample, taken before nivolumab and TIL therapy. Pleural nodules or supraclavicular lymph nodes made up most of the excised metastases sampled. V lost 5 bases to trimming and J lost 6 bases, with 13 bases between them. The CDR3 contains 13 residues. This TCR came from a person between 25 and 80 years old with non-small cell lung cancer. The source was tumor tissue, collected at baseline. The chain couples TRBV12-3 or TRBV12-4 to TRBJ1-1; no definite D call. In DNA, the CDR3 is TGTGCCAGCAGTACCCCGGCTACCCCTGAAGCTTTCTTT. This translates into CASSTPATPEAFF.